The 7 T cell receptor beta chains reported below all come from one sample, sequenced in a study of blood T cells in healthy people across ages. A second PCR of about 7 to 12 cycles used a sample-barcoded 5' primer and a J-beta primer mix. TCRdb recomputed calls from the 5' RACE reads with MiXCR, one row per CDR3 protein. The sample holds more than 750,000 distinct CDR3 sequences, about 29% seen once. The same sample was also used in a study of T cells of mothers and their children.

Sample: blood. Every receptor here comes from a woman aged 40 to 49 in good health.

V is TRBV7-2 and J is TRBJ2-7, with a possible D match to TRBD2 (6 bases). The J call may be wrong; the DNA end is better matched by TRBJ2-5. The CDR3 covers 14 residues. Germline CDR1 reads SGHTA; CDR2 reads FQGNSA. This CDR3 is CASSSMGGHETQYF. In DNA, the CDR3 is TGTGCCAGCAGCTCCATGGGAGGTCACGAGACCCAGTACTTC.

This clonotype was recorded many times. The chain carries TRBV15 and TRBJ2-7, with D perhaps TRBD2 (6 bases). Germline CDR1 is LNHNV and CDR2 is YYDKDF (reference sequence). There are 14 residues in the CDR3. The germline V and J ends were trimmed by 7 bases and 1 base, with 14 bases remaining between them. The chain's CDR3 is CATNSRGYSYEQYF. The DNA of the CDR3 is TGTGCCACCAACAGCCGGGGGTATTCCTACGAGCAGTACTTC.

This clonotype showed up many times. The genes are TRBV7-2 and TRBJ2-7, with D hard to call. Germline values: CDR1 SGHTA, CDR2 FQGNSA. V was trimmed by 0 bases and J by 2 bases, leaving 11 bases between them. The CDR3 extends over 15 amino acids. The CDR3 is CASSLAGSSTYEQYF. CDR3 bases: TGTGCCAGCAGCTTAGCAGGGTCCTCGACCTACGAGCAGTACTTC.

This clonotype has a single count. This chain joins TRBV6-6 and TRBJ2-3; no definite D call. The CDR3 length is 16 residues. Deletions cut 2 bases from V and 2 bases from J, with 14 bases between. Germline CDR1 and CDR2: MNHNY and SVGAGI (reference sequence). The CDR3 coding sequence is TGTGCCAGCAGTTACCCACCGGGCCCCCACACAGATACGCAGTATTTT. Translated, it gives CASSYPPGPHTDTQYF.

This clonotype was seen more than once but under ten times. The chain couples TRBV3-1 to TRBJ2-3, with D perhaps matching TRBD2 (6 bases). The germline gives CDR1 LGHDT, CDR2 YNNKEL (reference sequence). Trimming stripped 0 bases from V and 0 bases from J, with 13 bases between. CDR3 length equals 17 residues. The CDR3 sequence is CASSQERGKASTDTQYF. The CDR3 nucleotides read TGTGCCAGCAGCCAAGAACGCGGGAAGGCGAGCACAGATACGCAGTATTTT.

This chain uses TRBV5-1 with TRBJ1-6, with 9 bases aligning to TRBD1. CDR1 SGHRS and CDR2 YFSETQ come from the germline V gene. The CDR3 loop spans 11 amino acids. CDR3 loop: CTGQGNSPLHF. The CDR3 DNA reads TGCACCGGACAGGGGAATTCACCCCTCCACTTT.

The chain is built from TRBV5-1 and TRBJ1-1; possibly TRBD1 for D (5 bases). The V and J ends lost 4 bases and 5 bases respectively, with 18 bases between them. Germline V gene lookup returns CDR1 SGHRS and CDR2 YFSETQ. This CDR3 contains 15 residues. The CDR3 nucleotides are TGCGCCAGCAGCCAAAAGCCCGCGGGGGAGACTGAAGCTTTCTTT. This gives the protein CASSQKPAGETEAFF.